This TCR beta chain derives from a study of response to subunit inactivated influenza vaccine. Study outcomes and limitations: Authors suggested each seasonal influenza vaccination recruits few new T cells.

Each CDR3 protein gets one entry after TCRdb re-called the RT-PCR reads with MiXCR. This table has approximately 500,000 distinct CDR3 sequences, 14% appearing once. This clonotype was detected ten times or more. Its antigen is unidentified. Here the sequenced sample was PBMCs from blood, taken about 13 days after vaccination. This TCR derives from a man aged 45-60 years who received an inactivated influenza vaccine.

CDR3 region: CASSFGTAPQPQHF. In nucleotides, the CDR3 is TGTGCCAGCAGTTTCGGGACAGCCCCTCAGCCCCAGCATTTT. V gene TRBV28 combines with J gene TRBJ1-5, with TRBD1 identical over 7 bases. The CDR3 is 14 amino acids. The junction had 5 bases not matched to a gene; V was cut back by 3 bases and J by 6 bases. Germline loops: CDR1 MDHEN, CDR2 SYDVKM.